Only one count was recorded for the clone carrying this T cell receptor beta chain. This sample is drawn from a study of blood T cell repertoires in COVID-19. Study summary: COVID-19 samples from acute and convalescent phases originated in the United States, Italy and Spain. T cells, B-cell-depleted T cells, or PBMCs provided the cDNA or gDNA that served as material.

Seattle patients were enrolled during active infection and followed longitudinally. This CDR3 has 14 amino acids. Per germline, CDR1 KGHDR and CDR2 SFDVKD. The V end was cut by 2 bases, the J end by 6 bases, with 12 bases between. Assay: immunoSEQ multiplex PCR; the TCRdb copy retains only in-frame clones and omits some. The sample includes hundreds of thousands of clones, roughly 79% of them seen just once. The sequenced sample consisted of peripheral blood. J is TRBJ1-2 and V is TRBV24-1; D is ambiguous. The clonotype comes from an elderly woman with COVID-19, enrolled during active disease. CDR3 DNA: TGTGCCACCAGTGATTCGGGAAGGCCTGATGGCTACACCTTC. This encodes CATSDSGRPDGYTF.